Given below is one T cell receptor (beta chain) in context. The antigen is not known. Healthy donor buffy coats were the source of the PBMC. Negative magnetic selection enriched total CD8+ T cells. Looked up from germline, CDR1 is MDHEN and CDR2 is SYDVKM. This CDR3 is built from 16 residues. A UMI-labeled 5' RACE approach was the method that produced the TCR beta libraries. TCRdb reprocessed the 5' RACE reads and keeps a single row for each CDR3 protein, giving no DNA. The sample totals under 13,000 distinct CDR3 sequences. This sample is part of a study of human CD8 memory T cell subsets. Study results and limitations: There was only minimal overlap between the repertoires of stem-like memory and precursor exhausted T cells. Precursor exhausted T cells appeared less diverse than stem-like memory T cells according to Chao1 estimates.

The sequence was collected from a human donor in good health. The chain employs TRBV28 and TRBJ2-1; TCRdb's D call, TRBD2, is unchecked because there is no DNA. Material for sequencing was CD8+ T cells from PBMCs. The CDR3 protein is CASRYRAGAGYNEQFF.